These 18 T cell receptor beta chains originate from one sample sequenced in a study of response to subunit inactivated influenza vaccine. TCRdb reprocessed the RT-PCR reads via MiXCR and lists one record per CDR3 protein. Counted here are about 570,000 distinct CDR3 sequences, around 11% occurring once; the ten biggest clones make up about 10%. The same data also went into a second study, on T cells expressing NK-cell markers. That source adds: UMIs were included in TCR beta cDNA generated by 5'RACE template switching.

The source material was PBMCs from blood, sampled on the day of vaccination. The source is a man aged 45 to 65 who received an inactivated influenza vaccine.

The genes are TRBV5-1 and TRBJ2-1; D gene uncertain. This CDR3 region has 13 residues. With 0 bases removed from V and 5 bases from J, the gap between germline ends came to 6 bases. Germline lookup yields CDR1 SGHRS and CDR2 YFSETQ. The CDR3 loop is CASSLAADNEQFF. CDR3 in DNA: TGCGCCAGCAGCTTGGCGGCAGACAATGAGCAGTTCTTC.

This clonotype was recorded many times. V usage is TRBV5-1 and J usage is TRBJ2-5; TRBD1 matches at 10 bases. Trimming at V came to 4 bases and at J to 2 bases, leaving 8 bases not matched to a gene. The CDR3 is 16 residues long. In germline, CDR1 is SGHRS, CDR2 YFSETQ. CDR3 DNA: TGCGCCAGCAGCCAAATGGGACAGGGGCGACAAGAGACCCAGTACTTC. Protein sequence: CASSQMGQGRQETQYF.

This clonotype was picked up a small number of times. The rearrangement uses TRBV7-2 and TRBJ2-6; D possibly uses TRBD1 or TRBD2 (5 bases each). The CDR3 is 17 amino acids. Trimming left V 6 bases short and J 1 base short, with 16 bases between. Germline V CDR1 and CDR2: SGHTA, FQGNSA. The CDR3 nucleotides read TGTGCCAGCAGTACAGGTGGCAGGGAGTCTGGGGCCAACGTCCTGACTTTC. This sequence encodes CASSTGGRESGANVLTF.

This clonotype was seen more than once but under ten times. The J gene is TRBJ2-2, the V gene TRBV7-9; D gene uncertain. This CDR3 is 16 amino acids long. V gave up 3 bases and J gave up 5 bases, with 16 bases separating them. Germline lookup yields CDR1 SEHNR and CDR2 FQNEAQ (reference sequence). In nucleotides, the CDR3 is TGTGCCAGCAGCTTGTCTTCGGGCCCACAGACCGGGGAGCTGTTTTTT. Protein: CASSLSSGPQTGELFF. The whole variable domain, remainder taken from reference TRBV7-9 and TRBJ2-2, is DTGVSQNPRHKITKRGQNVTFRCDPISEHNRLYWYRQTLGQGPEFLTYFQNEAQLEKSRLLSDRFSAERPKGSFSTLEIQRTEQGDSAMYLCASSLSSGPQTGELFFGEGSRLTVL.

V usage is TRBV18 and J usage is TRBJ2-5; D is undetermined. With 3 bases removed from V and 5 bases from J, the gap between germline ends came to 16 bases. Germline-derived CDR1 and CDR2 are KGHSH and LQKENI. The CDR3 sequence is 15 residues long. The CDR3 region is CASSPKRSVPETQYF. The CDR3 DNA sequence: TGTGCCAGCTCACCGAAAAGGTCCGTCCCTGAGACCCAGTACTTC.

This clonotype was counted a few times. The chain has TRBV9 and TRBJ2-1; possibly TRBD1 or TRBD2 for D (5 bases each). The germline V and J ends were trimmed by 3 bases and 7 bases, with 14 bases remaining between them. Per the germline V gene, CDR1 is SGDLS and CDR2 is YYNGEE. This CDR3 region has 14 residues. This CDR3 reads CASSEGPEGNEQFF. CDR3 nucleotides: TGTGCCAGCAGCGAGGGGCCAGAGGGGAATGAGCAGTTCTTC.

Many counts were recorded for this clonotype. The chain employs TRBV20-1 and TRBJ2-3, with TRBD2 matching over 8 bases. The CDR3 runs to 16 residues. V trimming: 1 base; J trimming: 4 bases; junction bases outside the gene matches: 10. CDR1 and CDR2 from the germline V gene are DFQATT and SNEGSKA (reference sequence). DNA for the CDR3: TGCAGTGCTAGAGGTTTAGCGGGATCACGGGCAGATACGCAGTATTTT. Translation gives CSARGLAGSRADTQYF.

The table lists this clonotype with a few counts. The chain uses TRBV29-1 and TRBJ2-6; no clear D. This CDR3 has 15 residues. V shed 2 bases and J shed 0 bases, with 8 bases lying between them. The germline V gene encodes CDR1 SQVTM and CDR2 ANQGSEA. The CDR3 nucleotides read TGCAGCGTTGAACCATTATACTCTGGGGCCAACGTCCTGACTTTC. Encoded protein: CSVEPLYSGANVLTF.

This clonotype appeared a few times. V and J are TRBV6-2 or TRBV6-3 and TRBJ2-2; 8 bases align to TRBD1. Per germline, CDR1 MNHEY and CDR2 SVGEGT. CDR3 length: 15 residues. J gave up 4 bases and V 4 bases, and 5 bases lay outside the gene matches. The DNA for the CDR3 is TGTGCCAGCAGTTCATACAGGGGGATCACCGGGGAGCTGTTTTTT. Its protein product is CASSSYRGITGELFF.

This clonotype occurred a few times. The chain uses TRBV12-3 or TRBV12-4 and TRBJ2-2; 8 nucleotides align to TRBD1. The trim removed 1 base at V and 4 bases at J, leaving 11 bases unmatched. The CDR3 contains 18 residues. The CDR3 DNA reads TGTGCCAGCAGTTTAGGGGACAGGTATCTTAAGACCACCGGGGAGCTGTTTTTT. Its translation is CASSLGDRYLKTTGELFF.

CDR3 residues: CASSDRDRGYTGELFF. CDR3 DNA sequence: TGTGCCAGCAGCGATCGGGACAGGGGGTACACCGGGGAGCTGTTTTTT. V gene TRBV7-2 combines with J gene TRBJ2-2; 11 bases fit TRBD1. Losses at the gene ends were 5 bases for V and 3 bases for J; bases not matched to a gene: 5. The CDR3 covers 16 residues. Per germline, CDR1 SGHTA and CDR2 FQGNSA.

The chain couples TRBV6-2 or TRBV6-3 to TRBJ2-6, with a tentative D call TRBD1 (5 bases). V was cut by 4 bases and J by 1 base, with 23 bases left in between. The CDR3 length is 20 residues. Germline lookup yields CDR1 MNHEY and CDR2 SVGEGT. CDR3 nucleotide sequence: TGTGCCAGCAGTTTTCCCTCCTTCTTTACGACAGAGTCTGGGGCCAACGTCCTGACTTTC. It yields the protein CASSFPSFFTTESGANVLTF.

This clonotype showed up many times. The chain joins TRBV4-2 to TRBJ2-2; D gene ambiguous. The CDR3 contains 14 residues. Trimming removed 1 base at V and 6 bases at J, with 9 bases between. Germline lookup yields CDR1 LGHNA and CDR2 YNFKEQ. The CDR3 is CASSQVGPPGELFF. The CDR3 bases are TGTGCCAGCAGCCAAGTCGGCCCCCCCGGGGAGCTGTTTTTT.

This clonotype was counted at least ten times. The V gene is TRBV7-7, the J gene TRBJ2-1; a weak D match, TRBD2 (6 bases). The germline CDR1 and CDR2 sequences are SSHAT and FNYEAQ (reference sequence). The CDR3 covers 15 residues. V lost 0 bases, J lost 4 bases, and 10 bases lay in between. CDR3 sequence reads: CASSLAGGKYNEQFF. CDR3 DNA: TGTGCCAGCAGCTTAGCTGGCGGGAAATACAATGAGCAGTTCTTC.

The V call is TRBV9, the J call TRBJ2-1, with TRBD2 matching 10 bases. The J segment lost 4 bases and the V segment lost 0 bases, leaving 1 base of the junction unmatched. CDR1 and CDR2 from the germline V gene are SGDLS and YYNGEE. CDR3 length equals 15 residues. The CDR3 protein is CASSVAAGGYNEQFF. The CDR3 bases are TGTGCCAGCAGCGTAGCAGCGGGGGGGTACAATGAGCAGTTCTTC.

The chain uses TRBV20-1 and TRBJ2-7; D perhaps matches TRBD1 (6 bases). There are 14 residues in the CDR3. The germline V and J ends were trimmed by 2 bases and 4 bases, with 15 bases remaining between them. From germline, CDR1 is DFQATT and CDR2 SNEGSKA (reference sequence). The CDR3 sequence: CSARKSAGVYEQYF. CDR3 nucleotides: TGCAGTGCTAGAAAATCGGCAGGGGTATACGAGCAGTACTTC.

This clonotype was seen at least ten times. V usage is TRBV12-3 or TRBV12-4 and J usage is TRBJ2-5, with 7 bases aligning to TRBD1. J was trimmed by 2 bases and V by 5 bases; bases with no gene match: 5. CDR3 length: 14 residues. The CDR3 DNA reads TGTGCCAGCAGTCAGTGGGACAGTCAAGAGACCCAGTACTTC. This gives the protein CASSQWDSQETQYF.

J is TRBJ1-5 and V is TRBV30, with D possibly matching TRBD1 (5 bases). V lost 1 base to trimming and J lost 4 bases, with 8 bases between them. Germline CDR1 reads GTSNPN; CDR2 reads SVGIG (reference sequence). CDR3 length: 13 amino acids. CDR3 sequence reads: CAWSGGVNQPQHF. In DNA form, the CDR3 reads TGTGCCTGGAGTGGAGGGGTGAATCAGCCCCAGCATTTT.